One sample yielded the 10 T cell receptor gamma chains listed below, sequenced in a study of intestinal T cells in coeliac disease. The TRG library came from around 0.2 ug of biopsy DNA amplified with LymphoTrack primers. TCRdb fed the multiplex PCR reads into CATT to redo clone calling. The table has approximately 250 gamma-chain clones, approximately 72% seen once. More than 9 formalin-fixed paraffin-embedded scrolls, each 5 µm thick, supplied each case's genomic DNA. The specimen was a duodenal biopsy. These receptors all come from a human donor who served as a control with a normal duodenal biopsy, not a healthy volunteer.

The sample holds a few counts of this clone. CDR3 in amino acids: CATWHPRGIYYKKLF. The DNA for the CDR3 is TGTGCCACCTGGCACCCCCGGGGGATTTATTATAAGAAACTCTTT. The V and J genes are TRGV4 and TRGJ1 or TRGJ2. V trimming: 6 bases; J trimming: 3 bases; junction bases outside the gene matches: 14. This CDR3 spans 15 amino acids. Germline values: CDR1 EGSTGY, CDR2 YDSYTSSV.

The CDR3 DNA is TGTGCTGGCGTGGGATTAATCCGGATTAGTTATTATAAGAAACTCTTT. It is translated as CAGVGLIRISYYKKLF. V usage is TRGV10 and J usage is TRGJ1 or TRGJ2. TRGV10 is an open reading frame whose function is uncertain. Unmatched junction bases numbered 22, after V lost 13 bases and J lost 3 bases. This CDR3 comprises 16 residues.

Only a few counts were recorded for this clone. The junction does not match germline at one end; this may be a read error. The gene calls are TRGV8 and TRGJP1. The CDR3 sequence is 14 residues long. The germline V gene has CDR1 VENAVY and CDR2 YDSYNSRV. CDR3 coding DNA: TGTGCCACCTGGGATATGAGGGAGGATTGGTTCAAAATATTT. Amino acids: CATWDMREDWFKIF.

J is TRGJ1 or TRGJ2 and V is TRGV9. The trim removed 3 bases at V and 13 bases at J, leaving 15 bases unmatched. This CDR3 has 13 amino acids. Germline CDR1 and CDR2: GITISATS and ISYDGTV (reference sequence). CDR3 sequence: CALWEPYIIKKLF. The CDR3 coding sequence is TGTGCCTTGTGGGAGCCCTATATTATAAAAAAACTCTTT.

V gene TRGV3 combines with J gene TRGJ1 or TRGJ2. Trimming cost V 1 base and J 12 bases; bases outside gene matches: 21. The CDR3 consists of 16 residues. CDR1 and CDR2 (germline): VTNTFY, YDVSTARD (reference sequence). In DNA, the CDR3 is TGTGCCACCTGGGACAGCCTCCAACGAGGGATTATAACGAAACTCTTT. This encodes CATWDSLQRGIITKLF.

V is TRGV10 and J is TRGJP1. TRGV10 is assigned to the ORF class and has an uncertain function. The CDR3 has 13 residues. V lost 8 bases and J lost 6; bases outside the gene matches: 7. CDR3: CAAWDTSGWFKIF. DNA of the CDR3: TGTGCTGCGTGGGATACATCTGGTTGGTTCAAGATATTT.

The J gene is TRGJP2, the V gene TRGV3. The V and J ends lost 0 bases and 17 bases, in that order; junction bases with no gene match: 15. The CDR3 runs to 14 residues. Germline V gene data show CDR1 as VTNTFY and CDR2 as YDVSTARD (reference sequence). For the CDR3, the DNA is TGTGCCACCTGGGACAGGCCAGGGGGTGGATCAAAGACGTTT. Its translation is CATWDRPGGGSKTF.

The gene calls are TRGV10 and TRGJ1 or TRGJ2. TRGV10 is filed as an ORF, its function uncertain. J lost 0 bases, V lost 8 bases, and 8 bases had no gene match. This CDR3 region has 14 residues. The CDR3 here is CAAWDSPNYYKKLF. DNA of the CDR3: TGTGCTGCGTGGGATTCCCCGAATTATTATAAGAAACTCTTT.

The chain joins TRGV4 to TRGJ1 or TRGJ2. J lost 6 bases, V lost 2 bases, and 4 bases had no gene match. There are 12 residues in the CDR3. Germline assignment: CDR1 EGSTGY and CDR2 YDSYTSSV. In DNA form, the CDR3 reads TGTGCCACCTGGGATGTTACTTATAAGAAACTCTTT. Translation gives CATWDVTYKKLF.

The gene calls are TRGV3 and TRGJ1 or TRGJ2. Trimming at V came to 12 bases and at J to 11 bases, leaving 13 bases not matched to a gene. The CDR3 has 10 amino acids. CDR1 is VTNTFY and CDR2 is YDVSTARD in the germline V gene (reference sequence). The CDR3 sequence is CAHLGLEKLF. The CDR3 DNA reads as TGTGCCCACCTGGGACTGGAGAAACTCTTT.